This T cell receptor (beta chain) was identified during a study of shared clonotypes between healthy human individuals. Study conclusions and caveats: Specimens sampled were limited to blood, with tissue repertoires likely differing.

There are 14 residues in the CDR3. Trimming pared 0 bases from V and 2 bases from J, leaving 8 bases between. CDR1 SGDLS and CDR2 YYNGEE come from the germline V gene. Notes on this clone: Its antigen is as yet unknown.

In the authors' workflow: ImmunoSEQ supplied junction-only sequences lacking quality scores, so filtering was different. The assay was immunoSEQ multiplex PCR, and TCRdb's table has in-frame clones only and misses some. For V, J and clone size, that table is used; D and trimming come from the DNA. The table records 400,000 or so clones, 96% of them present only once. The specimen was memory CD8+ T cells sorted from blood. Subset specified: CD45RO+ cells pooled with CCR7-negative TemRA cells. This chain links TRBV9 with TRBJ1-2, with unresolved D. This receptor was obtained from a man aged 25-40 years in good health. CDR3 DNA sequence: TGTGCCAGCAGCGTAGCCGCAATAAACTATGGCTACACCTTC. As protein: CASSVAAINYGYTF.